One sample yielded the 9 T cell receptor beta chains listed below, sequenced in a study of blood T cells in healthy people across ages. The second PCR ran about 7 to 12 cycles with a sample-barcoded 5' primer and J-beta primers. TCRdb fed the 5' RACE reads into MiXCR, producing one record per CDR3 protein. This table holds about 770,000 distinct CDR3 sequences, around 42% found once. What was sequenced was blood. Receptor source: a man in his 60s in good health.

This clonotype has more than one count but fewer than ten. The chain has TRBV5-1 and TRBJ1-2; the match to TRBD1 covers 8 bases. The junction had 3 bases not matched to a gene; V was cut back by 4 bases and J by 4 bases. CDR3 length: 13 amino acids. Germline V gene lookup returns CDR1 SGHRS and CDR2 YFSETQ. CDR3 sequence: CASSETGVYGYTF. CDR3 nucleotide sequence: TGCGCCAGCAGCGAGACAGGGGTCTATGGCTACACCTTC.

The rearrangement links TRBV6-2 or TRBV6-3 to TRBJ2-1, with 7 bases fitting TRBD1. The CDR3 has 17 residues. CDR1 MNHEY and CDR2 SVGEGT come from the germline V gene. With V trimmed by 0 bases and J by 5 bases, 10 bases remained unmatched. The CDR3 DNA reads TGTGCCAGCAGTTACTCGGGCGAGGACAGGCCTAACAATGAGCAGTTCTTC. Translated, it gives CASSYSGEDRPNNEQFF.

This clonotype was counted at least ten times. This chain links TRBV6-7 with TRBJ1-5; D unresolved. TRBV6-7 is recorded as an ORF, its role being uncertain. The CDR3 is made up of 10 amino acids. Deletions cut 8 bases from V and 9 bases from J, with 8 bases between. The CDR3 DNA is TGTGCCAGCCCACTTCGGCCCCAGCATTTT. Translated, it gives CASPLRPQHF.

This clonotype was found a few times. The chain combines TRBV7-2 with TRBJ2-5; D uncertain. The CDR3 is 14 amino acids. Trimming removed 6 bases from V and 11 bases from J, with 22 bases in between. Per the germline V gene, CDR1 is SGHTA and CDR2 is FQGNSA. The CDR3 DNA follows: TGTGCCAGCAGTCCCACGTGGGGTTCGGGTGAGCAGTACTTC. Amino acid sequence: CASSPTWGSGEQYF. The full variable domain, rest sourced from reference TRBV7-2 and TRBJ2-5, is GAGVSQSPSNKVTEKGKDVELRCDPISGHTALYWYRQSLGQGLEFLIYFQGNSAPDKSGLPSDRFSAERTGGSVSTLTIQRTQQEDSAVYLCASSPTWGSGEQYFGPGTRLLVL.

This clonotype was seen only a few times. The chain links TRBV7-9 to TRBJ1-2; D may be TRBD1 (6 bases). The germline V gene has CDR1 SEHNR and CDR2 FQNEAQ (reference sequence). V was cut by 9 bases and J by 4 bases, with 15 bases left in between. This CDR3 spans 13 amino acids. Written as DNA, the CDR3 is TGTGCCAGTTCTGTGACAGGCCCCTATGGCTACACCTTC. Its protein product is CASSVTGPYGYTF.

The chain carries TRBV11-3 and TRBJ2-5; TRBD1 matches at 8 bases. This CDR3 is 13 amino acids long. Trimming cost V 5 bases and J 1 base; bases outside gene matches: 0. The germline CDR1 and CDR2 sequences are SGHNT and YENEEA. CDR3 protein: CASSQGAQETQYF. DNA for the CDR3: TGTGCCAGCAGCCAGGGGGCCCAAGAGACCCAGTACTTC. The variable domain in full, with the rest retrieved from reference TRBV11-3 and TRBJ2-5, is EAGVVQSPRYKIIEKKQPVAFWCNPISGHNTLYWYLQNLGQGPELLIRYENEEAVDDSQLPKDRFSAERLKGVDSTLKIQPAELGDSAVYLCASSQGAQETQYFGPGTRLLVL.

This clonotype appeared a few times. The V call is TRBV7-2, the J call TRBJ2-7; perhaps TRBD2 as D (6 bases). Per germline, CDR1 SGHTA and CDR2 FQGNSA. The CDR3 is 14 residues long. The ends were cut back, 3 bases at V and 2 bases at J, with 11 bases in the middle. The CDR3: CASSFGGGPYEQYF. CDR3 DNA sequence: TGTGCCAGCAGCTTTGGGGGAGGTCCCTACGAGCAGTACTTC.

CDR3: CASSPRGAGFTKDTQYF. CDR3 DNA: TGTGCCAGCAGCCCCAGAGGAGCGGGGTTTACAAAAGATACGCAGTATTTT. The chain carries TRBV7-2 and TRBJ2-3; 7 bases fit TRBD2. J was trimmed by 5 bases and V by 5 bases; bases with no gene match: 16. The CDR3 is 17 residues long. Germline V gives CDR1 SGHTA, CDR2 FQGNSA.

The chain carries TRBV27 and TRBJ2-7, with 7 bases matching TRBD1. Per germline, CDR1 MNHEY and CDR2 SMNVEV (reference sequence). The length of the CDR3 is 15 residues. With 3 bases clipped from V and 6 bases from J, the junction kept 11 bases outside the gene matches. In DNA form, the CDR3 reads TGTGCCAGCAGTTTGATCGGGACAGCGACCTGCGAGCAGTACTTC. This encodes CASSLIGTATCEQYF.